This TCR beta chain stems from a study of control samples from healthy donors and cancer patients. This CDR3 is built from 14 residues. The germline V and J ends were trimmed by 8 bases and 0 bases, with 14 bases remaining between them. Germline V gene lookup returns CDR1 SGHDT and CDR2 YYEEEE. Clones were sequenced by immunoSEQ multiplex PCR, and TCRdb holds only the in-frame ones, with some missing. The sample has 150,000 to 200,000 clones; 90% to 95% are singletons. The material sequenced was blood. This receptor was obtained from a man younger than 40 in good health. This rearrangement joins TRBV5-6 to TRBJ1-2; no reliable D call. This CDR3 is CASRRPTPNYGYTF. The CDR3 nucleotides read TGTGCCAGTCGCCGCCCGACCCCTAACTATGGCTACACCTTC.